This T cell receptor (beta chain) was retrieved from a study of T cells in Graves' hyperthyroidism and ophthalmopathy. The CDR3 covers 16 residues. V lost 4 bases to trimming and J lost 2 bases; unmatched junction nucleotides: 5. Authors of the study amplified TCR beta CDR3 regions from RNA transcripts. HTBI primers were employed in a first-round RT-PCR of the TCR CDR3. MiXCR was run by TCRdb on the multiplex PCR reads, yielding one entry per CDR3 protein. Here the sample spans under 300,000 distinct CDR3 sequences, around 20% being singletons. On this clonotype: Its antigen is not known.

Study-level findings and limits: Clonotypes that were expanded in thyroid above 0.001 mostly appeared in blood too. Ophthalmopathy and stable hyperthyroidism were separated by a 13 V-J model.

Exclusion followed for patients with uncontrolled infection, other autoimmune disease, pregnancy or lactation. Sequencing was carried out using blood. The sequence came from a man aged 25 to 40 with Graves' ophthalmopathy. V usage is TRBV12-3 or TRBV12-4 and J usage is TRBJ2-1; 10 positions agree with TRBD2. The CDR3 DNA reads TGTGCCAGCAGTTCTCGGACTAGCGGTACCTACAATGAGCAGTTCTTC. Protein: CASSSRTSGTYNEQFF.